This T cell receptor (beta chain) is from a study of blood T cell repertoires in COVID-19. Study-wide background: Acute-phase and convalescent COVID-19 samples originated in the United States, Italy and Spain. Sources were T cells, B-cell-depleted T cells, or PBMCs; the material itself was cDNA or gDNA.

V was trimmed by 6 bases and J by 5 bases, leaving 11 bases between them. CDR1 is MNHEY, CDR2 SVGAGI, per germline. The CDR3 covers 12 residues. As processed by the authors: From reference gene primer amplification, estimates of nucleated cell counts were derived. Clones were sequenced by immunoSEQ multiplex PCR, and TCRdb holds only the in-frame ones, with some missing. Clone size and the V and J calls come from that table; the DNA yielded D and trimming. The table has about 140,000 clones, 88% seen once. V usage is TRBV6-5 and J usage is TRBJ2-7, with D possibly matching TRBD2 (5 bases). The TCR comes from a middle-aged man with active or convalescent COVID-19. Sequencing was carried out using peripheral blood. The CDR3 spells CASRSGWHEQYF. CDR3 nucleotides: TGTGCCAGCAGATCGGGGTGGCACGAGCAGTACTTC.